The clone carrying this T cell receptor beta chain was counted a single time. This entry belongs to a study of blood T cell repertoires in COVID-19. Study-level information: Both acute and convalescent COVID-19 samples were obtained from the United States, Italy and Spain.

Measured with immunoSEQ multiplex PCR; TCRdb has only the in-frame clones, and not every one. In the table there are just over 150,000 clones, about 80% of which are singletons. Trimming cost V 3 bases and J 0 bases, with 7 bases left between them. Germline assignment: CDR1 SGHRS and CDR2 YFSETQ. This CDR3 has 14 residues. The chain combines TRBV5-1 with TRBJ1-5, with D perhaps matching TRBD1 (6 bases). The sequence came from a man between 60 and 75 years old with acute or convalescent COVID-19. The sample was peripheral blood. CDR3 coding DNA: TGCGCCAGCAGCTCAGGGGATAGCAATCAGCCCCAGCATTTT. Its protein is CASSSGDSNQPQHF.